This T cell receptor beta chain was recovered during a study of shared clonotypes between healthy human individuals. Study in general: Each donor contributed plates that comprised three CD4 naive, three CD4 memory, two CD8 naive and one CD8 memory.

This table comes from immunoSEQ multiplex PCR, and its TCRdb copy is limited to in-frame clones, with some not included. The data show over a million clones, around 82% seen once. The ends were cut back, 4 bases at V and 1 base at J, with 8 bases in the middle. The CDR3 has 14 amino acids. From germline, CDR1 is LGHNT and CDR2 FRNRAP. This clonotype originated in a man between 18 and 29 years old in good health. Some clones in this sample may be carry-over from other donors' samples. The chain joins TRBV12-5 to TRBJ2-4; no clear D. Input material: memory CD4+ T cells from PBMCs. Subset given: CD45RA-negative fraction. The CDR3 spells CASGYRAAKNIQYF. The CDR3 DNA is TGTGCTAGTGGTTACCGGGCGGCCAAAAACATTCAGTACTTC.